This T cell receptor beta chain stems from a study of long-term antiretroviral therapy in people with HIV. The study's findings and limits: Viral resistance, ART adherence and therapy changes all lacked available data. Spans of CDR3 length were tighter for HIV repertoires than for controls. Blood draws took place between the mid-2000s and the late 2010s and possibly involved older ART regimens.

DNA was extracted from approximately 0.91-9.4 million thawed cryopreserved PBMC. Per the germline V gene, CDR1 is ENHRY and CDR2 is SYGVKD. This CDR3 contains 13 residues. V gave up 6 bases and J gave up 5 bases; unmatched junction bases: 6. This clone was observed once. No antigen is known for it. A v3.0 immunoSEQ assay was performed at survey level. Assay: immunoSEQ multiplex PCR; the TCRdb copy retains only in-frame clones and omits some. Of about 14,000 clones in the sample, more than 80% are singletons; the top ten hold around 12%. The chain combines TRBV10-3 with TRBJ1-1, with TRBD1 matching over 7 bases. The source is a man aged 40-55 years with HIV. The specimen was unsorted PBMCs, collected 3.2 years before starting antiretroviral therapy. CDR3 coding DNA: TGTGCCATCAGGAGGGACAGCAGAACTGAAGCTTTCTTT. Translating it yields CAIRRDSRTEAFF.